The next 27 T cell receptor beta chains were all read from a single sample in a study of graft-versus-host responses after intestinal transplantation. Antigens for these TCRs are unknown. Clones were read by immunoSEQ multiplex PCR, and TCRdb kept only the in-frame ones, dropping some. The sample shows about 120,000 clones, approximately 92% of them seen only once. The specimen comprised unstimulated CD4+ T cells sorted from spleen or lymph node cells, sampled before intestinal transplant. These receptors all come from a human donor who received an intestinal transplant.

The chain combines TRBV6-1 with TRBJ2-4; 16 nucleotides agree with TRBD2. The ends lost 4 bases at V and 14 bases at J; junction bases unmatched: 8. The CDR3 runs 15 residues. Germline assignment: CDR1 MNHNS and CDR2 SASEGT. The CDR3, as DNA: TGTGCCAGCAGTGCGCTGGGACTAGCGGGAGGGAGGGAGTACTTC. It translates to CASSALGLAGGREYF.

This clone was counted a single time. The CDR3: CASKPQARGREQYF. As DNA, the CDR3 is TGTGCCAGCAAACCTCAGGCTAGGGGCAGAGAGCAGTACTTC. The rearrangement uses TRBV28 and TRBJ2-7; TRBD1 is a possible D gene (5 bases). The CDR3 is 14 amino acids. CDR1 is MDHEN, CDR2 SYDVKM, per germline. Trimming stripped 7 bases from V and 7 bases from J, with 20 bases between.

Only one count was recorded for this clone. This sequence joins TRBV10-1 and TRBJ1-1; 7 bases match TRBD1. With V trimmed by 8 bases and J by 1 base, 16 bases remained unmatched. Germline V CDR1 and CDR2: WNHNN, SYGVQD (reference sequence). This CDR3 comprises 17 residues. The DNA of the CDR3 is TGCGCCAGCCCAGCCTCGGCCAGGGGGTATCCGAACACTGAAGCTTTCTTT. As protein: CASPASARGYPNTEAFF.

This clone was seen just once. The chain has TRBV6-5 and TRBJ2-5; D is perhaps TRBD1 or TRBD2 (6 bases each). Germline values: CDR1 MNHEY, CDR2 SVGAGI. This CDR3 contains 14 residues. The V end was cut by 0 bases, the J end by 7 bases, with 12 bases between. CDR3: CASSYSEGVGTQYF. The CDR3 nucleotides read TGTGCCAGCAGTTACTCGGAGGGGGTTGGGACCCAGTACTTC.

In DNA form, the CDR3 reads TGTGCCAGCAGTGAAGGGGAACGGACTAGCGCCGGTCCTCCTGGCACAGATACGCAGTATTTT. Translating it yields CASSEGERTSAGPPGTDTQYF. The chain couples TRBV6-1 to TRBJ2-3, with 9 bases that match TRBD2. V lost 1 base to trimming and J lost 1 base; unmatched junction nucleotides: 18. The length of the CDR3 is 21 residues. From germline, CDR1 is MNHNS and CDR2 SASEGT.

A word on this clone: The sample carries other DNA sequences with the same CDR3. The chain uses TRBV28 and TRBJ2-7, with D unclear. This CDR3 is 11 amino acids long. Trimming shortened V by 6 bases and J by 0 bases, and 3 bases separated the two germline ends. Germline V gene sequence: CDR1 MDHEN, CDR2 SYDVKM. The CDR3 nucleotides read TGTGCCAGCAGCTCCTCCTACGAGCAGTACTTC. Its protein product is CASSSSYEQYF.

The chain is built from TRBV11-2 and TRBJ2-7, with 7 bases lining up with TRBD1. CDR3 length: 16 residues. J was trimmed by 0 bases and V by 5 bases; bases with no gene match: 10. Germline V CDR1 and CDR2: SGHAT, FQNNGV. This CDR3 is CASSPNIWDSSYEQYF. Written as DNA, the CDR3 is TGTGCCAGCAGCCCCAATATATGGGACAGCTCCTACGAGCAGTACTTC.

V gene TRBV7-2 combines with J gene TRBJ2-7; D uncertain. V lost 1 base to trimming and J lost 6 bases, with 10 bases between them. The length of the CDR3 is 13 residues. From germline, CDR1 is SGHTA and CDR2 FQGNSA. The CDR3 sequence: CASSLGGTAEQYF. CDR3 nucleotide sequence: TGTGCCAGCAGCTTAGGCGGTACAGCCGAGCAGTACTTC.

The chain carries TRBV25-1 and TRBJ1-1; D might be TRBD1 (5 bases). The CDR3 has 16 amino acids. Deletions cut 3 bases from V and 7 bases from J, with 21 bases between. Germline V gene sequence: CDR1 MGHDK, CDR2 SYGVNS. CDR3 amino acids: CASSDRFWGSLGEAFF. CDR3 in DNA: TGTGCCAGCAGTGATAGGTTTTGGGGGTCCTTGGGTGAAGCTTTCTTT.

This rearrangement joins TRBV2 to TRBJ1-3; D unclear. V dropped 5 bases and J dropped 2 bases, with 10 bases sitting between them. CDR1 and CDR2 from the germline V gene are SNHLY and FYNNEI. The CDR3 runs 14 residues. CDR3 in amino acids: CASSLRTAGNTIYF. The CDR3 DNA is TGTGCCAGCAGTTTGCGGACTGCTGGAAACACCATATATTTT.

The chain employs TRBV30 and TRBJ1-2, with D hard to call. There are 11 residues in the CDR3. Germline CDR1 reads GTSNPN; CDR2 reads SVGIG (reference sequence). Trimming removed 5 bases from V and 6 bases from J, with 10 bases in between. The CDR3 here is CAWGRGDGYTF. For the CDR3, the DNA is TGTGCCTGGGGGCGCGGGGATGGCTACACCTTC. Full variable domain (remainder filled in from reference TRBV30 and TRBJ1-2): SQTIHQWPATLVQPVGSPLSLECTVEGTSNPNLYWYRQAAGRGLQLLFYSVGIGQISSEVPQNLSASRPQDRQFILSSKKLLLSDSGFYLCAWGRGDGYTFGSGTRLTVV.

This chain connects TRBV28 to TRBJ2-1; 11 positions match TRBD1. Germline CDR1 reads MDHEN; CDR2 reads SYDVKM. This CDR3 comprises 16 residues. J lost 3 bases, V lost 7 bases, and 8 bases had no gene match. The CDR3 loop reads CASIGSGTGGYNEQFF. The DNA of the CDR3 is TGTGCCAGCATAGGCTCCGGGACAGGGGGCTACAATGAGCAGTTCTTC. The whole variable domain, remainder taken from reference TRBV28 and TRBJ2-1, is DVKVTQSSRYLVKRTGEKVFLECVQDMDHENMFWYRQDPGLGLRLIYFSYDVKMKEKGDIPEGYSVSREKKERFSLILESASTNQTSMYLCASIGSGTGGYNEQFFGPGTRLTVL.

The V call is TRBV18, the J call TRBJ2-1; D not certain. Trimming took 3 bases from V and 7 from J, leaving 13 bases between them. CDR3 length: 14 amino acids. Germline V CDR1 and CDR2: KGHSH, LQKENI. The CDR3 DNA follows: TGTGCCAGCTCACCTAGAGTAATGCCGAATGAGCAGTTCTTC. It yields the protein CASSPRVMPNEQFF.

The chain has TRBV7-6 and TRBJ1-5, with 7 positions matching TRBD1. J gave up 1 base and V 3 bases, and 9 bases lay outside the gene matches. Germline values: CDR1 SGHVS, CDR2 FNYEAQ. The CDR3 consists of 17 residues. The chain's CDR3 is CASSLGTGVGSNQPQHF. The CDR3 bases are TGTGCCAGCAGCTTGGGCACAGGGGTCGGGAGCAATCAGCCCCAGCATTTT.

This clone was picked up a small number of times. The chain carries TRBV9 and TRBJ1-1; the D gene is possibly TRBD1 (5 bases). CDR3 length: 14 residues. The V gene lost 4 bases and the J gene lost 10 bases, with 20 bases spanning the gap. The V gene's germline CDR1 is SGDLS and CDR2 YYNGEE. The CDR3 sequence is CASSLEDTPTGAFF. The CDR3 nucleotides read TGTGCCAGCAGCTTGGAGGACACGCCCACGGGAGCTTTCTTT. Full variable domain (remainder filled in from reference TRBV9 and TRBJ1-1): DSGVTQTPKHLITATGQRVTLRCSPRSGDLSVYWYQQSLDQGLQFLIQYYNGEERAKGNILERFSAQQFPDLHSELNLSSLELGDSALYFCASSLEDTPTGAFFGQGTRLTVV.

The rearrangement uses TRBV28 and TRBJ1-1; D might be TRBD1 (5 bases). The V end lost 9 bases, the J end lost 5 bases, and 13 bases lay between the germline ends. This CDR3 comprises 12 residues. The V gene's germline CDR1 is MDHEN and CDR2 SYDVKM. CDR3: CASSWGETEAFF. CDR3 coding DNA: TGTGCCAGTTCCTGGGGGGAAACTGAAGCTTTCTTT. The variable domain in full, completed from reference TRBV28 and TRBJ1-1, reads DVKVTQSSRYLVKRTGEKVFLECVQDMDHENMFWYRQDPGLGLRLIYFSYDVKMKEKGDIPEGYSVSREKKERFSLILESASTNQTSMYLCASSWGETEAFFGQGTRLTVV.

CDR3 in amino acids: CASSRAPSGRNLANEQFF. CDR3 DNA: TGTGCCAGCAGCCGAGCACCTAGCGGGAGGAATTTGGCCAATGAGCAGTTCTTC. This chain links TRBV7-3 with TRBJ2-1; 11 nucleotides align to TRBD2. CDR1 and CDR2 (germline): SGHTA, FQGTGA. There are 18 residues in the CDR3. Trimming cost V 5 bases and J 6 bases; bases outside gene matches: 15. Drawing the rest from reference TRBV7-3 and TRBJ2-1, the complete variable domain is GAGVSQTPSNKVTEKGKYVELRCDPISGHTALYWYRQSLGQGPEFLIYFQGTGAADDSGLPNDRFFAVRPEGSVSTLKIQRTERGDSAVYLCASSRAPSGRNLANEQFFGPGTRLTVL.

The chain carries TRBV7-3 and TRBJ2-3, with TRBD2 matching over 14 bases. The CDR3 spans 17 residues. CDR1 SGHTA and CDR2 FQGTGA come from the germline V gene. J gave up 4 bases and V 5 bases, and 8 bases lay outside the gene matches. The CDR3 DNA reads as TGTGCCAGCAGCCCAAAAGGGACTAGCGGGAGTTCAGATACGCAGTATTTT. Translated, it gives CASSPKGTSGSSDTQYF.

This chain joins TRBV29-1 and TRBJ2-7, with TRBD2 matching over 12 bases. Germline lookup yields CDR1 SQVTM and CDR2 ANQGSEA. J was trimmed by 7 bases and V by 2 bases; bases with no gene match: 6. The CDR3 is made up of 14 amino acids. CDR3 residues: CSVEILAGGSEQYF. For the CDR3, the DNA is TGCAGCGTTGAAATCCTAGCGGGAGGGAGTGAGCAGTACTTC.

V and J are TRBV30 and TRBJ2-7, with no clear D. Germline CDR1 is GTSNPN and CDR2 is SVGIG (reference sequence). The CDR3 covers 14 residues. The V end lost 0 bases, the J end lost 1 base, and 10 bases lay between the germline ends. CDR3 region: CAWSVGKGSYEQYF. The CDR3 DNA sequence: TGTGCCTGGAGTGTGGGAAAGGGATCCTACGAGCAGTACTTC.

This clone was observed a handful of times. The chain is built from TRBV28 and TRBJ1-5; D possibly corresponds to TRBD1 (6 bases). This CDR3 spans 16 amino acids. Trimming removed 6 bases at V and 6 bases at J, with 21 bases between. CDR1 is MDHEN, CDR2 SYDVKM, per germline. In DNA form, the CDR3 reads TGTGCCAGCAGCCTACCAGGAGGGGGGACCCGTCAGCCCCAGCATTTT. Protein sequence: CASSLPGGGTRQPQHF.

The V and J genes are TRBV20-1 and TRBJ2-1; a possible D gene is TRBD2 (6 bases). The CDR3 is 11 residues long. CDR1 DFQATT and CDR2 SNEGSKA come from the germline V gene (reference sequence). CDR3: CSSGRGDEQFF. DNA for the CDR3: TGCAGCAGCGGGCGTGGGGATGAGCAGTTCTTC.

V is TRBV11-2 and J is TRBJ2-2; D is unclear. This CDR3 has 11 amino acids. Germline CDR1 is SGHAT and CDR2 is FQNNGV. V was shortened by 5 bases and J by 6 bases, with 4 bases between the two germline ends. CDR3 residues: CASSHPGELFF. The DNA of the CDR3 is TGTGCCAGCAGCCACCCCGGGGAGCTGTTTTTT.

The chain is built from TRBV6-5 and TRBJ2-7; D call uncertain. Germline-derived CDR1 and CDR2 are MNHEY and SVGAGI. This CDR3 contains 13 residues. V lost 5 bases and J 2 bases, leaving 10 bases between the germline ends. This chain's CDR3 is CASSAPLPYEQYF. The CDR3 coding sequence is TGTGCCAGCAGTGCCCCGCTACCCTACGAGCAGTACTTC.

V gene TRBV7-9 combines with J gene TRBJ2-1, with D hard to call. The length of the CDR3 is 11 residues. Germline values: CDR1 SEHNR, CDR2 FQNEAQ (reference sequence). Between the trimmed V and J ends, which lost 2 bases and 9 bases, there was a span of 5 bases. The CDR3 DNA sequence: TGTGCCAGCAGCTTAAGGATTGAGCAGTTCTTC. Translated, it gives CASSLRIEQFF. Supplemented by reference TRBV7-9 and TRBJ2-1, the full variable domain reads DTGVSQNPRHKITKRGQNVTFRCDPISEHNRLYWYRQTLGQGPEFLTYFQNEAQLEKSRLLSDRFSAERPKGSFSTLEIQRTEQGDSAMYLCASSLRIEQFFGPGTRLTVL.

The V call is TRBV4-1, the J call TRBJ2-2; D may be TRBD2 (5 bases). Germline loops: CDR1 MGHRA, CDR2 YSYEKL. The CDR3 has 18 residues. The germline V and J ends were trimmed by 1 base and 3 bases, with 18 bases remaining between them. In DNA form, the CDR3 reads TGCGCCAGCAGCCAAGTCAGGTCTCGGGATGAGGACACCGGGGAGCTGTTTTTT. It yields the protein CASSQVRSRDEDTGELFF.

The CDR3 sequence is CASSFGGTNEKLFF. The CDR3 bases are TGTGCCAGCAGCTTTGGAGGGACTAATGAAAAACTGTTTTTT. The rearrangement links TRBV5-6 to TRBJ1-4; D is unresolved. CDR3 length equals 14 residues. Germline V gives CDR1 SGHDT, CDR2 YYEEEE. Deletions cut 2 bases from V and 2 bases from J, with 7 bases between.